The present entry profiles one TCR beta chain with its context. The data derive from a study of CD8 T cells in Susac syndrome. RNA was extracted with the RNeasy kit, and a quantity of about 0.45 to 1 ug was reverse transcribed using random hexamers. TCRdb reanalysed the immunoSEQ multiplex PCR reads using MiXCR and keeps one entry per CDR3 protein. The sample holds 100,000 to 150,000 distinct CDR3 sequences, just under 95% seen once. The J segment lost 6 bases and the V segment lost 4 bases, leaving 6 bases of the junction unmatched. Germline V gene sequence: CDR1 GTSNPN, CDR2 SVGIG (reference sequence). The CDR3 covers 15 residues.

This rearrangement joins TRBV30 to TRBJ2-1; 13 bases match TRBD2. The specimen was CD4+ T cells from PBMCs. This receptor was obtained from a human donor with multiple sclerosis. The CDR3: CAWTIGLAGVNEQFF. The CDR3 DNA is TGTGCCTGGACTATTGGACTAGCGGGGGTCAATGAGCAGTTCTTC.